The source of this T cell receptor beta chain is a study of blood T cells in healthy people across ages. This CDR3 contains 14 residues. V was shortened by 4 bases and J by 0 bases, with 9 bases between the two germline ends. From germline, CDR1 is SGHDN and CDR2 FVKESK. Sample-barcoded 5' priming and a J-beta primer mix drove a second PCR of about 7 to 12 cycles. TCRdb passed the 5' RACE reads through MiXCR, listing each CDR3 protein once. The sample consists of hundreds of thousands of distinct CDR3 sequences, roughly 56% of them appearing once. A word on this clonotype: Its antigen is currently unknown.

Aged about 6 to 100, donors were systemically healthy Caucasians from Russia. The extraction recovered at least 5 micrograms of total RNA per sample. Findings of the study overall: Long-lived donors exceeded aged donors in naive CD4+ cells and diversity. Any conclusive comparison of naive versus antigen-experienced cells was prevented by using unsorted PBMCs.

The sequence was obtained from a man in his forties or fifties in good health. This chain uses TRBV14 with TRBJ1-1, with no clear D. Input material: blood. The CDR3 DNA follows: TGTGCCAGCAGCCCGCGGAAGGTGAACACTGAAGCTTTCTTT. Its protein is CASSPRKVNTEAFF.